Shown below are 16 T cell receptor beta chains from a single sample sequenced in a study of lymphopenia after photon versus proton radiotherapy. The protocol was immunoSEQ multiplex PCR, while the TCRdb copy is restricted to in-frame clones and leaves out a portion. Of 55,000 to 70,000 clones in the sample, around 90% were seen once. The sample here was peripheral blood, taken from a patient treated with photon-based radiotherapy. All receptors come from a woman between 35 and 50 years old with cholangiocarcinoma.

The V and J genes are TRBV7-9 and TRBJ1-4, with TRBD1 as a possible D gene (5 bases). Deletions cut 4 bases from V and 8 bases from J, with 14 bases between. Per germline, CDR1 SEHNR and CDR2 FQNEAQ (reference sequence). This CDR3 region has 14 residues. The CDR3 region has the DNA TGTGCCAGCAGCTCCCGAGGGGCTGGAGAAAAACTGTTTTTT. This gives the protein CASSSRGAGEKLFF.

The V call is TRBV5-1, the J call TRBJ2-3; TRBD2 matches 9 bases. The CDR3 runs 17 residues. Germline CDR1 reads SGHRS; CDR2 reads YFSETQ. The trim removed 0 bases at V and 6 bases at J, leaving 11 bases unmatched. CDR3 region: CASSLETSGASWDTQYF. CDR3 DNA sequence: TGCGCCAGCAGCTTGGAGACTAGCGGCGCCTCTTGGGATACGCAGTATTTT. The full variable domain, completed using reference TRBV5-1 and TRBJ2-3, is KAGVTQTPRYLIKTRGQQVTLSCSPISGHRSVSWYQQTPGQGLQFLFEYFSETQRNKGNFPGRFSGRQFSNSRSEMNVSTLELGDSALYLCASSLETSGASWDTQYFGPGTRLTVL.

The chain carries TRBV18 and TRBJ2-3; 7 nucleotides match TRBD1. Unmatched junction bases numbered 5, after V lost 5 bases and J lost 3 bases. The CDR3 totals 14 residues. CDR1 and CDR2 (germline): KGHSH, LQKENI. The CDR3 DNA reads as TGTGCCAGCTCAACCGGGACAGCTACAGATACGCAGTATTTT. As protein: CASSTGTATDTQYF.

The rearrangement joins TRBV7-3 to TRBJ2-1, with 8 nucleotides matching TRBD2. Germline V gene lookup returns CDR1 SGHTA and CDR2 FQGTGA. The CDR3 runs 16 residues. The trim removed 5 bases at V and 5 bases at J, leaving 11 bases unmatched. The CDR3 DNA sequence: TGTGCCAGCAGCCTACAGGGATTAGCGGGAAACAATGAGCAGTTCTTC. Protein sequence: CASSLQGLAGNNEQFF.

This rearrangement joins TRBV7-5 to TRBJ2-1; the D segment call TRBD2 is taken from the table without a DNA check. TRBV7-5 is a pseudogene locus. The length of the CDR3 is 16 residues. As DNA, the CDR3 is TGTGCCAGAAGCTTCGGCGGGGACCCCGGTGGCGATGAGCAGTTCTTC. Amino acids: CARSFGGDPGGDEQFF.

The rearrangement links TRBV10-1 to TRBJ2-2; tentatively, D is TRBD2 (5 bases). CDR1 WNHNN and CDR2 SYGVQD come from the germline V gene (reference sequence). The CDR3 length is 16 residues. Trimming shortened V by 3 bases and J by 3 bases, and 14 bases separated the two germline ends. Here the CDR3 DNA reads TGCGCCAGCAGTGAATGGGGAAGAGGGCACACCGGGGAGCTGTTTTTT. Translation: CASSEWGRGHTGELFF.

The chain employs TRBV6-6 and TRBJ2-3; no clear D gene. This CDR3 spans 12 amino acids. Germline V lookup: CDR1 MNHNY, CDR2 SVGAGI (reference sequence). With 2 bases removed from V and 5 bases from J, the gap between germline ends came to 5 bases. The CDR3 spells CASSYPKDTQYF. Written as DNA, the CDR3 is TGTGCCAGCAGTTACCCGAAAGATACGCAGTATTTT.

The chain links TRBV19 to TRBJ1-4, with D tentatively TRBD1 (5 bases). The V end was cut by 3 bases, the J end by 8 bases, with 19 bases between. Germline V lookup: CDR1 LNHDA, CDR2 SQIVND (reference sequence). CDR3 length equals 16 residues. The CDR3 protein is CASSMPAGTVLEKLFF. The CDR3 DNA is TGTGCCAGTAGTATGCCCGCCGGGACCGTGCTCGAAAAACTGTTTTTT.

The V and J genes are TRBV6-6 and TRBJ1-3; 8 bases fit TRBD1. This CDR3 region has 14 residues. V trimming: 6 bases; J trimming: 4 bases; junction bases outside the gene matches: 5. From germline, CDR1 is MNHNY and CDR2 SVGAGI (reference sequence). The chain's CDR3 is CASSTGQVGNTIYF. DNA for the CDR3: TGTGCCAGCAGCACGGGACAGGTGGGAAACACCATATATTTT.

This sequence joins TRBV27 and TRBJ2-5, with D tentatively TRBD1 or TRBD2 (6 bases each). The CDR3 totals 15 residues. Germline CDR1 MNHEY, CDR2 SMNVEV (reference sequence). V was pared by 5 bases and J by 5 bases, with 18 bases between. The chain's CDR3 is CASSPRGQGRETQYF. The CDR3 nucleotides read TGTGCCAGCAGTCCCCGGGGCCAGGGGAGGGAGACCCAGTACTTC.

V and J are TRBV19 and TRBJ2-1; 9 positions match TRBD1. CDR1 LNHDA and CDR2 SQIVND come from the germline V gene (reference sequence). The V segment lost 3 bases and the J segment 6 bases; nucleotides outside the gene matches: 6. This CDR3 comprises 15 residues. In DNA, the CDR3 is TGTGCCAGTAGTATGCCGGGACAGGGTCGCAATGAGCAGTTCTTC. Its protein product is CASSMPGQGRNEQFF.

The chain has TRBV7-3 and TRBJ2-3; no clear D. The germline V gene has CDR1 SGHTA and CDR2 FQGTGA. V lost 2 bases, J lost 1 base, and 7 bases lay in between. The CDR3 has 14 amino acids. The chain's CDR3 is CASSLGPGTDTQYF. As DNA, the CDR3 is TGTGCCAGCAGCTTAGGGCCAGGCACAGATACGCAGTATTTT.

Only one count was recorded for this clone. V gene TRBV5-5 combines with J gene TRBJ1-2; unclear D gene. The V end was cut by 3 bases, the J end by 6 bases, with 12 bases between. CDR3 length equals 13 residues. Per the germline V gene, CDR1 is SGHKS and CDR2 is YYEKEE (reference sequence). The CDR3 loop reads CASSSGPGDGYTF. Here the CDR3 DNA reads TGTGCCAGCAGCTCAGGTCCCGGGGATGGCTACACCTTC. The full variable domain, completed using reference TRBV5-5 and TRBJ1-2, is DAGVTQSPTHLIKTRGQQVTLRCSPISGHKSVSWYQQVLGQGPQFIFQYYEKEERGRGNFPDRFSARQFPNYSSELNVNALLLGDSALYLCASSSGPGDGYTFGSGTRLTVV.

Regarding this clone: Other DNA variants within this sample encode the same CDR3. This chain joins TRBV5-4 and TRBJ1-1, with a tentative D call TRBD1 (6 bases). The ends were cut back, 2 bases at V and 8 bases at J, with 7 bases in the middle. CDR1 SGHNT and CDR2 YYREEE come from the germline V gene (reference sequence). The CDR3 is 11 amino acids. For the CDR3, the DNA is TGTGCCAGCAGCTTAGGGGGAGAAGCTTTCTTT. Amino acids: CASSLGGEAFF.

The rearrangement links TRBV28 to TRBJ1-1; the D is unclear. The germline gives CDR1 MDHEN, CDR2 SYDVKM. V dropped 5 bases and J dropped 7 bases, with 8 bases sitting between them. This CDR3 comprises 11 residues. The CDR3 nucleotides read TGTGCCAGCAGTACCTATTATGAAGCTTTCTTT. Its translation: CASSTYYEAFF.

By its share, this clone is medium-sized. The V and J genes are TRBV6-4 and TRBJ2-1; 7 bases fit TRBD2. Germline V lookup: CDR1 MRHNA, CDR2 SNTAGT. Trimming took 2 bases from V and 8 from J; bases not matched to a gene: 3. The CDR3 consists of 13 residues. The CDR3 reads CASSDRGEDEQFF. CDR3 sequence (DNA): TGTGCCAGCAGTGACCGGGGGGAGGATGAGCAGTTCTTC.